The clone carrying this T cell receptor (beta chain) was seen more than once but under ten times. Its cognate antigen is unknown. Germline assignment: CDR1 MNHNY and CDR2 SVGAGI (reference sequence). This CDR3 has 15 residues. V dropped 0 bases and J dropped 4 bases, with 12 bases sitting between them. The protocol was immunoSEQ multiplex PCR, while the TCRdb copy is restricted to in-frame clones and leaves out a portion. The profile shows 160,000 or so clones, 92% of them singletons. The data were taken from a study of T cell responses to AZD1222 COVID-19 vaccine. The study, taken as a whole, reports: The sample set comprised mostly white British donors with more females, and clonal diversity was possibly underestimated. Without day 14 samples, only post-peak T cell repertoires were studied. Nearly half of unique spike-specific TCRs reportedly avoided B.1.351 and B.1.1.7 mutated regions. Spike-specific TCR breadth and depth were elevated following two AZD1222 doses.

The chain carries TRBV6-6 and TRBJ1-1; D is unresolved. This material consisted of peripheral blood, taken 28 days after the second AZD1222 dose. The receptor comes from an adult who received the AZD1222 COVID-19 vaccine. CDR3 amino acids: CASSYSRRELTEAFF. The CDR3 region has the DNA TGTGCCAGCAGTTACTCTCGAAGGGAGCTCACTGAAGCTTTCTTT.